The 2 T cell receptor beta chains below come from one sample, sequenced in a study of cytomegalovirus exposure and HLA in healthy donors. Both 60 Vbeta primers and 13 Jbeta primers went into the PCR. Only in-frame clones appear in the TCRdb table, and some are missing; sequencing was by immunoSEQ multiplex PCR. The table records some 140,000 clones, around 83% of them present only once. The specimen was PBMCs. The receptors were sampled from a male donor in good health and CMV-seropositive.

V is TRBV27 and J is TRBJ2-1; 8 bases are a match to TRBD2. The CDR3 runs 15 residues. Looked up from germline, CDR1 is MNHEY and CDR2 is SMNVEV (reference sequence). Trimming took 7 bases from V and 10 from J; bases not matched to a gene: 15. The CDR3 coding sequence is TGTGCCAGCATGTTGGGACTAGGGGGTGTTTGGGAGCAGTTCTTC. Translated, it gives CASMLGLGGVWEQFF.

The chain couples TRBV7-9 to TRBJ2-1; 7 positions match TRBD2. V trimming: 6 bases; J trimming: 0 bases; junction bases outside the gene matches: 8. Germline CDR1 is SEHNR and CDR2 is FQNEAQ (reference sequence). This CDR3 is 16 amino acids long. CDR3 residues: CASSSETSTSYNEQFF. The DNA of the CDR3 is TGTGCCAGCAGTTCTGAGACTAGCACCTCCTACAATGAGCAGTTCTTC.